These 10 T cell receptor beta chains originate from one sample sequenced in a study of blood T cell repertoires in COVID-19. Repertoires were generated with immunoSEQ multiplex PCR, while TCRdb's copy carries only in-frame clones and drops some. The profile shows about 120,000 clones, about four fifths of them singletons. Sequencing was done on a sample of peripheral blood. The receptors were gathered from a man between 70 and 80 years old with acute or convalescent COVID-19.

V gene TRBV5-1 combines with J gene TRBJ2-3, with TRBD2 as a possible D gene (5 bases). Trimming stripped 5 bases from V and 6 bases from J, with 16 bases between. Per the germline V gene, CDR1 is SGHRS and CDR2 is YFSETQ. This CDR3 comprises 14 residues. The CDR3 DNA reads TGCGCCAGCAGGAGAGGAGGAGGCTATGATACGCAGTATTTT. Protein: CASRRGGGYDTQYF. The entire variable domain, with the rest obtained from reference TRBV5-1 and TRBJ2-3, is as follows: KAGVTQTPRYLIKTRGQQVTLSCSPISGHRSVSWYQQTPGQGLQFLFEYFSETQRNKGNFPGRFSGRQFSNSRSEMNVSTLELGDSALYLCASRRGGGYDTQYFGPGTRLTVL.

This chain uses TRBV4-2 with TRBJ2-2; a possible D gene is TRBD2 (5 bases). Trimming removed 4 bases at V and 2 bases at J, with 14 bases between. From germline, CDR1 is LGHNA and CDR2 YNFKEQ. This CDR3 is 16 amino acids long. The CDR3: CASSPSGSTNTGELFF. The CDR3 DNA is TGTGCCAGCAGCCCCTCGGGATCCACTAACACCGGGGAGCTGTTTTTT.

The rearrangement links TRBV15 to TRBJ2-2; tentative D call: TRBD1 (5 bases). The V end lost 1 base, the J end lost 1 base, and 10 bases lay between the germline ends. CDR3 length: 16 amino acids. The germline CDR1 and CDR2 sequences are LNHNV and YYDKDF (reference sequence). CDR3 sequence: CATSRGTWGNTGELFF. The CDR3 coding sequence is TGTGCCACCAGCAGAGGGACATGGGGGAACACCGGGGAGCTGTTTTTT.

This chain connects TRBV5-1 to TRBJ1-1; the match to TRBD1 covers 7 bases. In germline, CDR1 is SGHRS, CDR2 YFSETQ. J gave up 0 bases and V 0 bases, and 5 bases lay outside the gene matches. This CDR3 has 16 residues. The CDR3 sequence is CASSLGQGRLNTEAFF. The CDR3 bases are TGCGCCAGCAGCTTGGGACAGGGAAGACTGAACACTGAAGCTTTCTTT.

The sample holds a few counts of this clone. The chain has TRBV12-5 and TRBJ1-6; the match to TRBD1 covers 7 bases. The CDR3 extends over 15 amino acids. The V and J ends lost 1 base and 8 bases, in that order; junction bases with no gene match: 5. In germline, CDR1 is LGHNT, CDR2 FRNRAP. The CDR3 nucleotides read TGTGCTAGTGGTTTGGCAGGGGGAAGCGATTCACCCCTCCACTTT. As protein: CASGLAGGSDSPLHF.

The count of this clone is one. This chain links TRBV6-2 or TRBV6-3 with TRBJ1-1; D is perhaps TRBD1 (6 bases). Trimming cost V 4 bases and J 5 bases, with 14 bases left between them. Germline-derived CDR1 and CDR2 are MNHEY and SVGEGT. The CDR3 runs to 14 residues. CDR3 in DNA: TGTGCCAGCAGTTCGACAGGAATGGGGACTGAAGCTTTCTTT. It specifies CASSSTGMGTEAFF.

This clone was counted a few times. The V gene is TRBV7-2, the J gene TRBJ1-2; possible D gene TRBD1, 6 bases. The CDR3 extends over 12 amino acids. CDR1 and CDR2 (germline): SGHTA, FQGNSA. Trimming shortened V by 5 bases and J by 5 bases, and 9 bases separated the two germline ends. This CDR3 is CASSATGYGYTF. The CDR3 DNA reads TGTGCCAGCAGCGCGACAGGTTATGGCTACACCTTC.

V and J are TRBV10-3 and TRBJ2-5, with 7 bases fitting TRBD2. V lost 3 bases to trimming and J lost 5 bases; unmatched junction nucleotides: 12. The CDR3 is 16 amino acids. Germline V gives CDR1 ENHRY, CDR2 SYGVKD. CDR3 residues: CAISEGRALSGETQYF. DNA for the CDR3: TGTGCCATCAGTGAAGGGAGGGCCCTAAGTGGCGAGACCCAGTACTTC.

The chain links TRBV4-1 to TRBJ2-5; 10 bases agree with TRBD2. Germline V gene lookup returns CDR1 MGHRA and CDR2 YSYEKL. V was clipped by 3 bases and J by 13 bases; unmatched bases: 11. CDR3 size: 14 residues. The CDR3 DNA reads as TGCGCCAGCAGCCAGGGAGCGGGGGGGCCTGTTCGGTACTTC. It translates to CASSQGAGGPVRYF.

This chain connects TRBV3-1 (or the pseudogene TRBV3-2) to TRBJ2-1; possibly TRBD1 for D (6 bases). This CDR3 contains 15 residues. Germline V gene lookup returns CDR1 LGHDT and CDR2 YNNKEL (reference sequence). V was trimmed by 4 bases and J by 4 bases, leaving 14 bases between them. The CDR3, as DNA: TGTGCCAGCAGCCTCCCTGGGGGCGGGTACAATGAGCAGTTCTTC. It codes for CASSLPGGGYNEQFF.